These T cell receptor beta chains were read from a single sample in a study of a mutant IDH1 vaccine in newly diagnosed glioma. Using immunoSEQ multiplex PCR, the repertoire was profiled, and TCRdb retains in-frame clones only, with some absent. This table has 85,000 to 100,000 clones, approximately 90% appearing once. Sequencing was performed on PBMCs, taken from a glioma patient treated with radiotherapy, temozolomide or both. The receptors derive from a woman between 45 and 65 years old with glioma. CDR3s include the opening cysteine and the closing phenylalanine or tryptophan. D genes are given only for firm matches. Not all rows give a size; the values are once, few, many and, for expanded clones, a class.

- TRBJ2-1 TRBD2 TRBV19 TGTGCCACCACTAGCGGGAGTTACAATGAGCAGTTCTTC CATTSGSYNEQFF
- TRBJ2-7 TRBD2 TRBV5-4 TGTGCCAGCAGGACTAGCGGGAGTTACGAGCAGTACTTC CASRTSGSYEQYF
- TRBJ1-1 TRBD1 TRBV5-1 TGCGCCAGCCGACAGGGGGTGAACACTGAAGCTTTCTTT CASRQGVNTEAFF
- TRBJ2-1 - TRBV5-1 TGCGCCAGCAGCTTGGAGGCCAATGAGCAGTTCTTC CASSLEANEQFF
- TRBJ2-7 TRBD2 TRBV5-4 TGTGCCAGCACGGGAGCGGGAGTACCCTACGAGCAGTACTTC CASTGAGVPYEQYF
- TRBJ2-6 - TRBV14 TGTGCCAGCAGCTACTCTGGGGCCAACGTCCTGACTTTC CASSYSGANVLTF
- TRBJ2-1 TRBD2 TRBV10-3 TGTGCCATCAGTGGGCGGAGCGGGGCCTACAATGAGCAGTTCTTC CAISGRSGAYNEQFF
- TRBJ2-3 - TRBV11-2 TGTGCCAGCAGCCCACTCTCCACAGATACGCAGTATTTT CASSPLSTDTQYF
- TRBJ1-4 - TRBV19 TGTGCCAGTAGCGAGGGCTGGAAACCGTTTTTT CASSEGWKPFF
- TRBJ1-2 - TRBV10-3 TGTGCCATCAGTGAGGTGAGGGCGGATAACTATGGCTACACCTTC CAISEVRADNYGYTF
- TRBJ2-1 TRBD1 TRBV7-3 TGTGCCAGCAGCTTAACAGGGACAGGGAGCTCCTACAATGAGCAGTTCTTC CASSLTGTGSSYNEQFF
- TRBJ2-1 TRBD1 TRBV6-6 TGTGCCACCGGGACAGTTTACAATGAGCAGTTCTTC CATGTVYNEQFF
- TRBJ2-5 - TRBV10-1 TGCGCCAGCAGTGAGTCTCGGGGGAGAGAGACCCAGTACTTC CASSESRGRETQYF
- TRBJ2-7 TRBD2 TRBV28 TGTGCCAGCAGTTCCCCCCTCCAGAATAGCGGGAGCTACGAGCAGTACTTC CASSSPLQNSGSYEQYF
- TRBJ2-7 - TRBV6-5 TGTGCCAGCAGTTACGCTAGGGACACAGCTACTGGGCAGTACTTC CASSYARDTATGQYF
- TRBJ1-1 - TRBV5-4 TGTGCCAGCAGCTTGACGAAGCGGGGGAACACTGAAGCTTTCTTT CASSLTKRGNTEAFF
- TRBJ1-1 TRBD1 TRBV11-2 TGTGCCAGCAGCTTACCCGGGACAGGGAACACTGAAGCTTTCTTT CASSLPGTGNTEAFF
- TRBJ1-2 TRBD1 TRBV5-1 TGTGCCAGCAGCTGGGACAGGGGACACTATGGCTACACCTTC CASSWDRGHYGYTF
- TRBJ1-1 TRBD1 TRBV10-3 TGTGCCATCAGTACAGGGGGCCACACTGAAGCTTTCTTT CAISTGGHTEAFF
- TRBJ1-5 - TRBV30 TGTGCCTGGAGTGTAAGTTTGGGGGGACAGCCCCAGCATTTT CAWSVSLGGQPQHF
- TRBJ2-5 - TRBV7-7 TGTGCTAGCAGCTTTCTCGGGGACATTCGACAAGAGACCCAGTACTTC CASSFLGDIRQETQYF
- TRBJ2-5 TRBD1 TRBV19 TGTGCCAGTAGTTCCGGGACAGGGGGCTGGGAGACCCAGTACTTC CASSSGTGGWETQYF
- TRBJ2-2 TRBD2 TRBV4-1 TGCGCCAGCAGCCAAGCTAGCGGGATGGCCGGGGAGCTGTTTTTT CASSQASGMAGELFF
- TRBJ1-1 - TRBV19 TGTGCCAGTAGTATGTGGGACACTGAAGCTTTCTTT CASSMWDTEAFF
once TRBJ1-5 - TRBV12-5 TGTGCTAGTGGTTTGGTAGGTAGTCTGAGACCCCAGCATTTT CASGLVGSLRPQHF
- TRBJ1-1 - TRBV6-5 TGTGCCAGCAGTATAGGGGTGACTGAAGCTTTCTTT CASSIGVTEAFF
- TRBJ2-3 TRBD2 TRBV10-3 TGTGCCATCAGTGAAGGGACTAGCGGGAGCACAGATACGCAGTATTTT CAISEGTSGSTDTQYF
- TRBJ2-7 - TRBV28 TGTGCCAGCAGCTCTATAAGTTATGCTTCTATGCGCGAGCAGTACTTC CASSSISYASMREQYF
- TRBJ2-2 - TRBV27 TGTGCCAGCAGTTTGATGGCCCGGGGGACCGGGGAGCTGTTTTTT CASSLMARGTGELFF
- TRBJ1-5 - TRBV19 TGTGCCAGTAGTAGCCGGTCCTGGCCCCAGCATTTT CASSSRSWPQHF
- TRBJ1-1 - TRBV6-1 TGTGCCGTCAAACAGGGAGTTAACACTGAAGCTTTCTTT CAVKQGVNTEAFF
few TRBJ2-3 - TRBV15 TGTGCCACCAGCCAAGGGCAGAACCGGGCCGCCCGGACAGATACGCAGTATTTT CATSQGQNRAARTDTQYF
- TRBJ1-5 - TRBV5-4 TGTGCCAGCAGCTCTTCACCGTACAGCAATCAGCCCCAGCATTTT CASSSSPYSNQPQHF
- TRBJ1-1 - TRBV7-9 TGTGCCAGCAGCTTAAAGGGCTGGCGGGGCATGAACACTGAAGCTTTCTTT CASSLKGWRGMNTEAFF
- TRBJ2-5 - TRBV2 TGTGCCAGCAAGGGGGGGAAGGGGACCCAGTACTTC CASKGGKGTQYF
- TRBJ2-1 - TRBV7-8 TGTGCCAGCAGTTACTCCGGGACACTTACCTACAATGAGCAGTTCTTC CASSYSGTLTYNEQFF
- TRBJ2-2 - TRBV5-5 TGTGCCAGCAGCGTTTTTGACAGGCGCACCGGGGAGCTGTTTTTT CASSVFDRRTGELFF
- TRBJ1-2 - TRBV2 TGTGCCAGCAGACGGGAGGCGGGCCATGGCTACACCTTC CASRREAGHGYTF
- TRBJ2-1 - TRBV5-1 TGCGCCAGCAGCTTGATCGGGACTCGACTTAGCTCCTACAATGAGCAGTTCTTC CASSLIGTRLSSYNEQFF
once TRBJ2-3 TRBD1 TRBV19 TGTGCCAGTAGTATCGACAGGGAAGGGTTAGATACGCAGTATTTT CASSIDREGLDTQYF
once TRBJ2-7 - TRBV2 TGTGCCAGCAGCAGAGGGAATCTAGGCGAGCAGTACTTC CASSRGNLGEQYF
- TRBJ2-1 TRBD2 TRBV6-5 TGTGCCAGCAGCCCTGCGAGCGGGAGTTACAATGAGCAGTTCTTC CASSPASGSYNEQFF
- TRBJ2-2 TRBD2 TRBV5-1 TGCGCCAGCAGCCCCGAGTTCGGGGGGGACGGGGAGCTGTTTTTT CASSPEFGGDGELFF
- TRBJ1-1 - TRBV28 TGTGCCAGCAGTTTGGCCGGGGGGGACACTGAAGCTTTCTTT CASSLAGGDTEAFF
- TRBJ2-1 - TRBV6-5 TGTGCCAGCAGCCCCCCGGGGCAAAATGAGCAGTTCTTC CASSPPGQNEQFF
- TRBJ2-5 - TRBV10-3 TGTGCCATCAGTGAGGGCCGGACCCAGTACTTC CAISEGRTQYF
- TRBJ1-3 - TRBV13 TGTGCCAGCAGCTTAGGAAGGGTGTCTGGAAACACCATATATTTT CASSLGRVSGNTIYF
- TRBJ1-4 - TRBV9 TGTGCCAGCAGCCCCTCGGGTGGGGTCGCAACTAATGAAAAACTGTTTTTT CASSPSGGVATNEKLFF
- TRBJ1-1 TRBD1 TRBV28 TGTGCCAGCAGTTTCGTAGACAGGGGGAACACTGAAGCTTTCTTT CASSFVDRGNTEAFF
- TRBJ2-2 - TRBV19 TGTGCCAGTAGTATGATGGGGGCAACCGGGGAGCTGTTTTTT CASSMMGATGELFF
once TRBJ1-1 TRBD1 TRBV7-2 TGTGCCAGCAGCTATGGACAGGGCGAAGGAGCTTTCTTT CASSYGQGEGAFF
- TRBJ2-7 TRBD1 TRBV6-6 TGTGCCAGCAGCCCGGGACAGGGGGCTTCATACGAGCAGTACTTC CASSPGQGASYEQYF
- TRBJ2-3 - TRBV29-1 TGCAGCGGTGCAGGGACAGATACGCAGTATTTT CSGAGTDTQYF
- TRBJ1-2 TRBD1 TRBV19 TGTGCCAGTAGTACACGCCGGGACAGCTATGGCTACACCTTC CASSTRRDSYGYTF
- TRBJ2-1 - TRBV2 TGTGCCAGCAGCTTTCTGGCGGGGAGCTCCTACAATGAGCAGTTCTTC CASSFLAGSSYNEQFF
once TRBJ2-7 TRBD1 TRBV19 TGTGCCAGTAGTCGGGACAGGAGCTCCTACGAGCAGTACTTC CASSRDRSSYEQYF